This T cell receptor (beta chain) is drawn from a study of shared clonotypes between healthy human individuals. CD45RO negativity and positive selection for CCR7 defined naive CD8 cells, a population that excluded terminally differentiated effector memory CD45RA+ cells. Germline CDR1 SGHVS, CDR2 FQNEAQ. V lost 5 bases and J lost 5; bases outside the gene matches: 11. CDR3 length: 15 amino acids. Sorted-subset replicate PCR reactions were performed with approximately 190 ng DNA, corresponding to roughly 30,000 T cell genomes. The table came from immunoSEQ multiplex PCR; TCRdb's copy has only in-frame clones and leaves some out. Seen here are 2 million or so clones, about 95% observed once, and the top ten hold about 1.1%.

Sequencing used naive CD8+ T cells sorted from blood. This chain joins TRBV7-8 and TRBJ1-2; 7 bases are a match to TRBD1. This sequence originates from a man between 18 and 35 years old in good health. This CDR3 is CASSGLGDSDYGYTF. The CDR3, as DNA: TGTGCCAGCAGCGGGTTGGGGGACAGTGATTATGGCTACACCTTC.